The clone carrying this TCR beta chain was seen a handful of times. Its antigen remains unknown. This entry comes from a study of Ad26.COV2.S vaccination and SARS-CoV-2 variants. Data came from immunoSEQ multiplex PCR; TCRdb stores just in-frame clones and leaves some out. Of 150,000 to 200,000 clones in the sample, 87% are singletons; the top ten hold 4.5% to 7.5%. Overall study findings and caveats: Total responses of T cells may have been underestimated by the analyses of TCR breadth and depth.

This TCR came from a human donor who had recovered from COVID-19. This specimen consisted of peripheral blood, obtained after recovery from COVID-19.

CDR3 coding DNA: TGTGCCAGCAGCCAGGGGGGACTAGCGGGACGTGAGGGGACCGGGGAGCTGTTTTTT. The encoded protein is CASSQGGLAGREGTGELFF. The chain recombines TRBV9 with TRBJ2-2; 13 nucleotides agree with TRBD2. The CDR3 spans 19 residues. The V gene end was trimmed by 4 bases and the J gene end by 5 bases; junction bases not matched to a gene: 14. Germline V lookup: CDR1 SGDLS, CDR2 YYNGEE.